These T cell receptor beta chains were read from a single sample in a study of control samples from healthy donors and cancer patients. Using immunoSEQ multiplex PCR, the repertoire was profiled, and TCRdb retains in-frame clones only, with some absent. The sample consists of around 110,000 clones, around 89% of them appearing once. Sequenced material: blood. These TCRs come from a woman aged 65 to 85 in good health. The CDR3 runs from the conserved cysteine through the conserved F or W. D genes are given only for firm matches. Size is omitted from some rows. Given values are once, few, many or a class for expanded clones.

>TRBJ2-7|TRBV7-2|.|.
TGTGCCAGCAGCTTAGGACCACCTCCCGGCGAGCAGTACTTC
CASSLGPPPGEQYF
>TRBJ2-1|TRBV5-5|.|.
TGTGCCAGCAGCTTCCGAATGTCGGGGATTAATGAGCAGTTCTTC
CASSFRMSGINEQFF
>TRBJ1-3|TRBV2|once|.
TGTGCCAGCAGAGACGGGGGACGGACTGGAAACACCATATATTTT
CASRDGGRTGNTIYF
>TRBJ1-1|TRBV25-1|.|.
TGTGCCAGCATGGGCAGGGAAGCTTTCTTT
CASMGREAFF
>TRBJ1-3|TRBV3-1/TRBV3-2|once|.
TGTGCCAGCAGCCAAGTGACACGCGCTTACTCTGGAAACACCATATATTTT
CASSQVTRAYSGNTIYF
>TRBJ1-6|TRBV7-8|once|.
TGTGCCAGCAGCTTTAACCTAGGACCCTATAATTCACCCCTCCACTTT
CASSFNLGPYNSPLHF
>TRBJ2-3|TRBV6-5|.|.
TGTGCCAGCAGCATTGCGGATACGCAGTATTTT
CASSIADTQYF
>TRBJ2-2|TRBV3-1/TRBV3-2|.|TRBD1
TGTGCCAGCAGCGCAGGGGGCGCAAGGACCGGGGAGCTGTTTTTT
CASSAGGARTGELFF
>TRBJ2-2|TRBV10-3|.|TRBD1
TGTGCCATCAGTGACCTTAGGACAGGGGGCACCGAGGAGCTGTTTTTT
CAISDLRTGGTEELFF
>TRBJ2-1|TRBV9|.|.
TGTGCCAGCAGCGTAGAGGCGAGCTCCTACAATGAGCAGTTCTTC
CASSVEASSYNEQFF
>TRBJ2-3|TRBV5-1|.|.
TGCGCCAGCCGCCGTCTGGGGGCGGGGGCCCCTACGGATACGCAGTATTTT
CASRRLGAGAPTDTQYF
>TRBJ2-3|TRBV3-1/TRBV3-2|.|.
TGTGCCAGCAGCCCTTACGCGGGGCGAAGCACAGATACGCAGTATTTT
CASSPYAGRSTDTQYF
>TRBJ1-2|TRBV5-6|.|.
TGTGCCAGCAGCTTGATCGGAGCTAACTATGGCTACACCTTC
CASSLIGANYGYTF
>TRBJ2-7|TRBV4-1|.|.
TGCGCCAGCAGCCAAGAGACAGGTACGATCTACGAGCAGTACTTC
CASSQETGTIYEQYF
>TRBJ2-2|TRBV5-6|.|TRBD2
TGTGCCAGCAGCTTGGCCCGGGCTAGCGGCACCGGGGAGCTGTTTTTT
CASSLARASGTGELFF
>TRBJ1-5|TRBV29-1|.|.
TGCAGCGTTGGAGCGGCTTCGGGGCAGCCCCAGCATTTT
CSVGAASGQPQHF
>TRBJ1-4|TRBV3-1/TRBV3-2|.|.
TGTGCCAGCAGCCCCCCCTTCAGGGTGGGGGAAAAACTGTTTTTT
CASSPPFRVGEKLFF
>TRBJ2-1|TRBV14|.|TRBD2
TGTGCCAGCAGCCCTTTCGCGGGGGTTGGCTACAATGAGCAGTTCTTC
CASSPFAGVGYNEQFF
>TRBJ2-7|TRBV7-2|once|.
TGTGCCAGCAGCTTAGCGGCACAACAGCCTAGTGAGCAGTACTTC
CASSLAAQQPSEQYF